This T cell receptor beta chain was found in a study of blood T cell repertoires in COVID-19. Study overall: Acute and convalescent COVID-19 samples came from the United States, Italy and Spain. In each case, the material was cDNA or gDNA derived from T cells, B-cell-depleted T cells, or PBMCs.

Unmatched junction bases numbered 8, after V lost 6 bases and J lost 5 bases. The length of the CDR3 is 14 residues. Germline V lookup: CDR1 LNHDA, CDR2 SQIVND (reference sequence). Worth noting for this clone: The sample contains more than one DNA sequence encoding this CDR3.

Recruited during active infection, patients (from Seattle) were subsequently followed longitudinally. Per the authors' pipeline: Scientists estimated how many nucleated cells there were by amplifying reference gene primers. TCRdb's copy holds only in-frame clones and misses some; the assay was immunoSEQ multiplex PCR. That table supplies the V and J calls and clone size; D and trimming were determined from the DNA. The sample has roughly 220,000 clones, 86% seen once. The V and J genes are TRBV19 and TRBJ1-1, with 8 nucleotides matching TRBD1. Sequenced: peripheral blood. The TCR originated in a woman between 45 and 65 years old with COVID-19, enrolled during active disease. CDR3 region: CASSPDREGTEAFF. The CDR3 DNA is TGTGCCAGTAGCCCGGACAGGGAGGGTACTGAAGCTTTCTTT.